This TCR beta chain derives from a study of T cells expressing NK-cell markers. Study details: Cells sorted as CD3+CD56+NKG2C+, CD3+CD56+NKG2C- and CD3+CD56-NKG2C+ T cells supplied the TCR beta repertoires.

UMI-tagged 5'RACE template switching yielded the TCR beta cDNA. TCRdb reprocessed the 5' RACE reads and reports one entry per CDR3 protein, with no DNA. This sample contains about 460,000 distinct CDR3 sequences. Germline CDR1 reads SGHRS; CDR2 reads YFSETQ. CDR3 length: 13 residues. Whole-study findings and limits: Dominant NKG2C+ clonotypes accounted for about 1.0-8% of CD8+ T cells in over 5 donors. Expanded NKG2C+ T cell clones had unclear HCMV specificity.

Notes on this clonotype: Its antigen is currently unknown.

The source is a woman in her forties or fifties in good health. V gene TRBV5-1 combines with J gene TRBJ2-2. The sample consisted of blood T cells: a sorted CD56 or NKG2C T cell subset, CD4+ or CD8+ T cells, or bulk PBMC T cells (not recorded which). Here the CDR3 reads CASSTLSTGELFF.